The text below deals with one TCR beta chain. Its antigen is currently not known. No base-level quality is on record; no much larger clone is a single base apart. This sample stems from a study of OX40 agonist ivuxolimab in advanced cancers. About the full investigation: Ivuxolimab, which targeted the costimulatory receptor OX40 (CD134), was an agonistic, fully human IgG2 monoclonal antibody. The monotherapy dose-escalation portion (N = 52 patients) of the phase I ivuxolimab trial is reported in the paper. Patients were allowed to have had prior anti-PD-1, anti-PD-L1 or anti-CTLA-4 therapy, and around 41% of the dose-escalation patients had previously received checkpoint inhibitors. A male proportion of roughly 80% and a mean age of roughly 55 years, ranging from 23 to 79, were recorded for the dose-escalation cohort. Three dose-escalation patients achieved partial responses, one with hepatocellular carcinoma and two with cutaneous melanoma. Intravenous ivuxolimab was administered to patients every 2 weeks at six dose levels: 0.01, 0.1, 0.3, 1.5, 3 and 10 mg/kg. Peripheral TCRbeta sequencing was intended to test whether TCR sequence diversity was altered and clonal T-cell expansion was caused by ivuxolimab. Of the roughly 54 dose-escalation patients, hepatocellular carcinoma was present in 19, melanoma in around 15, renal cell carcinoma in 9 and head and neck cancer in 9.

The germline V gene (reference sequence) gives CDR1 as DFQATT and CDR2 as SNEGSKA. V gives up 6 bases and J gives up 3 bases, and the segment between their germline ends measures 8 bases. Reading from cysteine to phenylalanine, the CDR3 counts 11 amino acids. CDR3 DNA only is kept here, 33 bases in frame from base 1. Genomic DNA was isolated from the sorted cells so that the TCRbeta CDR3 region could be sequenced. The immunoSEQ Assay was used for sequencing of TCRbeta CDR3 regions. TCRdb mirrors the immuneACCESS table, restricted to in-frame sequences. Some clones are absent from its copies; in checked studies, under half trace to an unresolved V gene, and the reason for the others is unknown. This sample has nearly 80,000 clones in its table, and 90% of those were observed once. The ten top clones hold around 0.35% of the sample. Patients with autoimmune disease history or receiving systemic immunosuppression were excluded from the trial. Peripheral blood for TCR sequencing was collected from all dose cohorts at baseline, on cycle 4 day 1, and on cycle 7 day 1. The samples were taken from a phase I, first-in-human, multicenter, open-label dose-escalation trial of ivuxolimab. The trial enrolled adults with locally advanced or metastatic head and neck squamous cell, hepatocellular, melanoma or renal cell carcinoma. CD4+ and CD8+ T cells were sorted separately from peripheral blood before TCR sequencing.

The full study reports these points: In the 0.1-3.0 mg/kg groups, partial responders had among the lowest normalized peripheral clonal expansion, particularly in CD8+ T cells. The antigen specificity of the clonally expanded peripheral T cells was not determined. Low levels of normalized T-cell clonal expansion were also seen in some nonresponding patients. At doses from 0.1 to 3.0 mg/kg, clonal expansion was seen in both CD4+ and CD8+ blood T cells between baseline and week 6. On average, CD8+ T cells showed more expanded clones than CD4+ T cells after ivuxolimab.

The chain was built from TRBV20-1 and TRBJ2-5; the D gene cannot be resolved reliably. The source was CD4+ or CD8+ T cells sorted from blood, collected in a trial of the OX40 agonist ivuxolimab. The source is an adult with an advanced solid tumor such as melanoma, head and neck, liver or kidney cancer. The nucleotide sequence is given as TGCAGTGCCCGCCCGAAAGAGACCCAGTACTTC. Protein translation: CSARPKETQYF.